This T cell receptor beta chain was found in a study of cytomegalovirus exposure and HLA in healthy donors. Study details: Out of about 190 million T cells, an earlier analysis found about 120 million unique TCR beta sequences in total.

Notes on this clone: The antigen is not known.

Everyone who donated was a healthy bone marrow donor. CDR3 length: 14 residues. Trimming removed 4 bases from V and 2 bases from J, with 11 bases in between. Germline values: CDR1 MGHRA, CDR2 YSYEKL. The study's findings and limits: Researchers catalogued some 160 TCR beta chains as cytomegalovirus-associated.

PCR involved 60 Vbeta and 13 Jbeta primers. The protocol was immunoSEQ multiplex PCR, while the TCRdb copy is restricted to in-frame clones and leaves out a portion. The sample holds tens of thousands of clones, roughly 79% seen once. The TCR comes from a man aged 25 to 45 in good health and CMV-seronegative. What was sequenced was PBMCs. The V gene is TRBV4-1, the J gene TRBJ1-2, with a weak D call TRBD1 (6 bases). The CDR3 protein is CASSPKGDNYGYTF. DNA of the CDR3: TGCGCCAGCAGCCCGAAGGGGGACAACTATGGCTACACCTTC.